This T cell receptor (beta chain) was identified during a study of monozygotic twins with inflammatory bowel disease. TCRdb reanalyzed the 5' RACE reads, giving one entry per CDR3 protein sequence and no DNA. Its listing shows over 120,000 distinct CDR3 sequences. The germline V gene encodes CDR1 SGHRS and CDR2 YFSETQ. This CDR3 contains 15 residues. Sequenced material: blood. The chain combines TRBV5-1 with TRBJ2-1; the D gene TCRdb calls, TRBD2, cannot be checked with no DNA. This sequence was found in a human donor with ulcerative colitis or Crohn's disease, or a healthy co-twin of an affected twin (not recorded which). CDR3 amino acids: CASSLALAGVNEQFF.